The 28 T cell receptor beta chains below come from one sample, sequenced in a study of T cell repertoires in cytomegalovirus infection (dated by TCRdb to the late 2010s). TCRdb names Illumina HiSeq 1500 as the instrument used. The public reads were reanalyzed by TCRdb: fastp trimming at Q25, MiXCR alignment, in-frame beta chains only. Every entry covers one CDR3 protein and lists the most common genes and DNA from its rows. This sample holds roughly 760,000 distinct CDR3 sequences; 35% to 40% were observed only once. The ten largest make up under 3.5% of the sample. The specimen sequenced was PBMCs. Receptors were obtained from a human donor in good health (CMV status not recorded). Some clones in this sample may be carry-over from other donors' samples.

The rearrangement uses TRBV4-1 and TRBJ2-5; no reliable D call. The CDR3 runs 15 residues. From germline, CDR1 is MGHRA and CDR2 YSYEKL. The V end lost 0 bases, the J end lost 4 bases, and 12 bases lay between the germline ends. CDR3 sequence (DNA): TGCGCCAGCAGCCAAGATTCGGTCCGGAGAGAGACCCAGTACTTC. It encodes CASSQDSVRRETQYF.

This clonotype was counted at least ten times. This chain uses TRBV7-2 with TRBJ1-1; possibly TRBD1 for D (6 bases). Germline-derived CDR1 and CDR2 are SGHTA and FQGNSA. The CDR3 consists of 14 residues. V was pared by 6 bases and J by 1 base, with 12 bases between. For the CDR3, the DNA is TGTGCCAGCAGTTTTGTAGGGGGGAACACTGAAGCTTTCTTT. It encodes CASSFVGGNTEAFF.

The chain has TRBV7-2 and TRBJ2-5, with TRBD1 matching over 7 bases. Germline trimming cut 3 bases from V and 7 bases from J; bases unmatched to any gene: 5. Germline loops: CDR1 SGHTA, CDR2 FQGNSA. This CDR3 is 13 amino acids long. The CDR3 region is CASSFADRSTQYF. The CDR3 nucleotides read TGTGCCAGCAGCTTCGCGGACAGGTCGACCCAGTACTTC.

V usage is TRBV20-1 and J usage is TRBJ1-5, with a possible D match to TRBD1 (5 bases). The germline V gene has CDR1 DFQATT and CDR2 SNEGSKA (reference sequence). CDR3 length: 14 residues. V was trimmed by 3 bases and J by 4 bases, leaving 13 bases between them. The CDR3 DNA is TGCAGTGCTAGGCAGGGTCCCAGGAATCAGCCCCAGCATTTT. It encodes CSARQGPRNQPQHF.

This chain links TRBV11-2 with TRBJ1-3, with D tentatively TRBD1 (5 bases). Looked up from germline, CDR1 is SGHAT and CDR2 is FQNNGV. V was shortened by 1 base and J by 0 bases, with 10 bases between the two germline ends. The CDR3 spans 16 residues. The CDR3 is CASSLVGHSSGNTIYF. The CDR3 DNA is TGTGCCAGCAGCTTAGTAGGACATAGCTCTGGAAACACCATATATTTT.

V is TRBV7-2 and J is TRBJ2-7; 9 nucleotides line up with TRBD2. The germline V gene has CDR1 SGHTA and CDR2 FQGNSA. Trimming at V came to 1 base and at J to 2 bases, leaving 3 bases not matched to a gene. This CDR3 has 15 amino acids. The CDR3 sequence is CASSLVAGDTYEQYF. The CDR3 bases are TGTGCCAGCAGCTTAGTAGCGGGAGACACCTACGAGCAGTACTTC.

In its sample, this clonotype was seen a few times. The chain joins TRBV7-2 to TRBJ2-7, with a possible D match to TRBD1 (6 bases). This CDR3 is 13 amino acids long. The V and J ends lost 0 bases and 6 bases respectively, with 9 bases between them. Germline V CDR1 and CDR2: SGHTA, FQGNSA. The CDR3 DNA sequence: TGTGCCAGCAGCTTAGCGCGAGGGGGCGAGCAGTACTTC. Amino acid sequence: CASSLARGGEQYF.

This chain joins TRBV19 and TRBJ2-7, with no clear D. The CDR3 is made up of 14 amino acids. Germline CDR1 reads LNHDA; CDR2 reads SQIVND (reference sequence). The V end lost 2 bases, the J end lost 0 bases, and 8 bases lay between the germline ends. The CDR3 DNA reads as TGTGCCAGTAGTATATCAGGTCTCTCCTACGAGCAGTACTTC. Residues: CASSISGLSYEQYF.

The chain employs TRBV6-6 and TRBJ1-3; 9 bases are shared with TRBD1. The CDR3 has 16 residues. From germline, CDR1 is MNHNY and CDR2 SVGAGI (reference sequence). V trimming: 6 bases; J trimming: 8 bases; junction bases outside the gene matches: 14. CDR3 sequence (DNA): TGTGCCAGCAGGCCGTCAGACAGGGGGAATTCGGACACCATATATTTT. This encodes CASRPSDRGNSDTIYF.

This chain connects TRBV6-1 to TRBJ1-5, with D unresolved. The germline V gene has CDR1 MNHNS and CDR2 SASEGT. This CDR3 contains 15 residues. V was cut by 6 bases and J by 5 bases, with 17 bases left in between. CDR3 bases: TGTGCCAGCAGACTCCTACTTGACTCTGATCAGCCCCAGCATTTT. Translating it yields CASRLLLDSDQPQHF.

This clonotype has a handful of counts. This chain connects TRBV7-2 to TRBJ2-7; D gene uncertain. The length of the CDR3 is 15 residues. Germline CDR1 SGHTA, CDR2 FQGNSA. V lost 2 bases, J lost 0 bases, and 11 bases lay in between. CDR3 sequence reads: CASSLSLGNSYEQYF. In DNA, the CDR3 is TGTGCCAGCAGCTTAAGTTTAGGGAACTCCTACGAGCAGTACTTC.

This clonotype was picked up a small number of times. The chain uses TRBV7-2 and TRBJ2-4; maybe TRBD2 (6 bases). Germline values: CDR1 SGHTA, CDR2 FQGNSA. V was shortened by 5 bases and J by 2 bases, with 13 bases between the two germline ends. The CDR3 is made up of 15 amino acids. The DNA for the CDR3 is TGTGCCAGCAGCCCCAGAGGGAGGACCAAAAACATTCAGTACTTC. Translation: CASSPRGRTKNIQYF.

The chain combines TRBV7-9 with TRBJ1-4; D is uncertain. From germline, CDR1 is SEHNR and CDR2 FQNEAQ (reference sequence). V lost 5 bases to trimming and J lost 14 bases, with 15 bases between them. The CDR3 runs 12 residues. The CDR3 region has the DNA TGTGCCAGCAGCCCAGTTTTAGGAAACCTGTTTTTT. This sequence encodes CASSPVLGNLFF.

Here the CDR3 reads CASKDAASSGNTIYF. In DNA, the CDR3 is TGTGCCAGCAAGGATGCGGCGAGCTCTGGAAACACCATATATTTT. The V call is TRBV6-1, the J call TRBJ1-3; D not certain. Germline values: CDR1 MNHNS, CDR2 SASEGT. The V gene lost 7 bases and the J gene lost 0 bases, with 13 bases spanning the gap. The CDR3 length is 15 residues.

The V call is TRBV28, the J call TRBJ1-2; TRBD1 is a possible D gene (6 bases). The CDR3 is 12 amino acids. The germline V gene encodes CDR1 MDHEN and CDR2 SYDVKM. V lost 8 bases and J 8 bases, leaving 15 bases between the germline ends. CDR3 DNA: TGTGCCAGCCGGACAGAAAAGCAGGGCTACACCTTC. It encodes CASRTEKQGYTF.

This chain links TRBV28 with TRBJ1-5, with D possibly TRBD1 on 5 matching bases. The CDR3 is made up of 16 amino acids. Trimming left V 2 bases short and J 2 bases short, with 13 bases between. Germline CDR1 and CDR2: MDHEN and SYDVKM. The CDR3 DNA follows: TGTGCCAGCAGTTTACTGGGGGGACCCCGCAATCAGCCCCAGCATTTT. It yields the protein CASSLLGGPRNQPQHF.

This clonotype occurred a few times. This chain joins TRBV11-2 and TRBJ2-1; 15 positions match TRBD2. After removal of 7 bases from V and 4 bases from J, the junction contained 14 bases not matched to a gene. Per the germline V gene, CDR1 is SGHAT and CDR2 is FQNNGV. CDR3 size: 19 residues. CDR3 in amino acids: CASNPMGLAGGRWYNEQFF. CDR3 coding DNA: TGTGCCAGCAACCCCATGGGACTAGCGGGGGGAAGGTGGTACAATGAGCAGTTCTTC. The variable domain in full, with the rest retrieved from reference TRBV11-2 and TRBJ2-1, is EAGVAQSPRYKIIEKRQSVAFWCNPISGHATLYWYQQILGQGPKLLIQFQNNGVVDDSQLPKDRFSAERLKGVDSTLKIQPAKLEDSAVYLCASNPMGLAGGRWYNEQFFGPGTRLTVL.

This clonotype was seen a single time. The chain couples TRBV9 to TRBJ1-3; the D gene is possibly TRBD1 (5 bases). The CDR3 has 14 amino acids. The germline CDR1 and CDR2 sequences are SGDLS and YYNGEE. Trimming shortened V by 1 base and J by 10 bases, and 15 bases separated the two germline ends. The CDR3 DNA sequence: TGTGCCAGCAGCGTACTCGACAGTTCGGTGACCATATATTTT. Translating gives CASSVLDSSVTIYF.

The rearrangement links TRBV4-1 to TRBJ1-5; the match to TRBD1 covers 9 bases. V gave up 4 bases and J gave up 4 bases; unmatched junction bases: 5. The germline gives CDR1 MGHRA, CDR2 YSYEKL. The CDR3 has 15 residues. CDR3 loop: CASSPPGTGNQPQHF. In DNA form, the CDR3 reads TGCGCCAGCAGCCCCCCCGGGACAGGGAATCAGCCCCAGCATTTT.

This clonotype was detected a few times. The chain couples TRBV7-8 to TRBJ2-1, with 8 bases lining up with TRBD2. The CDR3 is made up of 15 amino acids. The germline V gene encodes CDR1 SGHVS and CDR2 FQNEAQ. With V trimmed by 7 bases and J by 5 bases, 10 bases remained unmatched. As DNA, the CDR3 is TGTGCCAGCACCAACCCCGGGACTAGGGACAATGAGCAGTTCTTC. As protein: CASTNPGTRDNEQFF.

J is TRBJ1-1 and V is TRBV7-9; TRBD1 might be the D (5 bases). Germline V gene data show CDR1 as SEHNR and CDR2 as FQNEAQ (reference sequence). Trimming left V 2 bases short and J 3 bases short, with 13 bases between. The CDR3 covers 15 residues. CDR3 sequence (DNA): TGTGCCAGCAGCTTAACAGGTCGGGGTGACACTGAAGCTTTCTTT. This encodes CASSLTGRGDTEAFF.

This clonotype was counted only a few times. The chain combines TRBV7-6 with TRBJ2-7; weak D call: TRBD2 (7 bases). Germline values: CDR1 SGHVS, CDR2 FNYEAQ. The CDR3 has 14 residues. V was trimmed by 5 bases and J by 1 base, leaving 12 bases between them. Here the CDR3 DNA reads TGTGCCAGCAGCGGGGGGGGGGCTTCCTACGAGCAGTACTTC. Its protein is CASSGGGASYEQYF.

A few counts support this clonotype. V is TRBV11-2 and J is TRBJ1-2; no firm D call. The germline gives CDR1 SGHAT, CDR2 FQNNGV. The V end lost 3 bases, the J end lost 7 bases, and 12 bases lay between the germline ends. The CDR3 extends over 13 amino acids. The CDR3 sequence: CASSFGHVRGYTF. Written as DNA, the CDR3 is TGTGCCAGCAGCTTTGGCCACGTCCGTGGCTACACCTTC.

This clonotype was seen a few times. V usage is TRBV19 and J usage is TRBJ2-1; 8 bases are a match to TRBD2. Per the germline V gene, CDR1 is LNHDA and CDR2 is SQIVND (reference sequence). This CDR3 has 18 residues. The V segment lost 7 bases and the J segment 6 bases; nucleotides outside the gene matches: 20. Here the CDR3 reads CASIGGSGLAGWGNEQFF. The CDR3 DNA reads as TGTGCCAGTATAGGGGGATCTGGGCTAGCGGGTTGGGGCAATGAGCAGTTCTTC.

The rearrangement links TRBV19 to TRBJ2-1; TRBD1 agrees at 10 bases. The CDR3 is made up of 20 amino acids. The junction had 26 bases not matched to a gene; V was cut back by 6 bases and J by 9 bases. CDR1 is LNHDA and CDR2 is SQIVND in the germline V gene (reference sequence). CDR3 nucleotide sequence: TGTGCCAGTAGGTCGAGGACAGGGGGTAAAACGGGAGGGCGTCTAGGTGAGCAGTTCTTC. As protein: CASRSRTGGKTGGRLGEQFF.

This chain uses TRBV7-8 with TRBJ2-7, with 8 bases that match TRBD1. V trimming: 1 base; J trimming: 3 bases; junction bases outside the gene matches: 5. Germline values: CDR1 SGHVS, CDR2 FQNEAQ. This CDR3 comprises 15 residues. The chain's CDR3 is CASSLGPRGLYEQYF. In DNA form, the CDR3 reads TGTGCCAGCAGCTTAGGGCCCAGGGGGCTCTACGAGCAGTACTTC.

Ten or more counts support this clonotype. The V call is TRBV7-2, the J call TRBJ1-5; perhaps TRBD1 as D (5 bases). Germline-derived CDR1 and CDR2 are SGHTA and FQGNSA. V lost 4 bases and J 2 bases, leaving 9 bases between the germline ends. The CDR3 is made up of 14 amino acids. CDR3 nucleotides: TGTGCCAGCAGCTCGAGAGGGGGCAATCAGCCCCAGCATTTT. Its protein is CASSSRGGNQPQHF.

V gene TRBV7-6 combines with J gene TRBJ1-1; D perhaps matches TRBD1 (5 bases). Deletions cut 6 bases from V and 1 base from J, with 12 bases between. This CDR3 contains 14 residues. From germline, CDR1 is SGHVS and CDR2 FNYEAQ. CDR3 bases: TGTGCCAGCAGACGAGCCAGGGAGAACACTGAAGCTTTCTTT. Its translation is CASRRARENTEAFF.